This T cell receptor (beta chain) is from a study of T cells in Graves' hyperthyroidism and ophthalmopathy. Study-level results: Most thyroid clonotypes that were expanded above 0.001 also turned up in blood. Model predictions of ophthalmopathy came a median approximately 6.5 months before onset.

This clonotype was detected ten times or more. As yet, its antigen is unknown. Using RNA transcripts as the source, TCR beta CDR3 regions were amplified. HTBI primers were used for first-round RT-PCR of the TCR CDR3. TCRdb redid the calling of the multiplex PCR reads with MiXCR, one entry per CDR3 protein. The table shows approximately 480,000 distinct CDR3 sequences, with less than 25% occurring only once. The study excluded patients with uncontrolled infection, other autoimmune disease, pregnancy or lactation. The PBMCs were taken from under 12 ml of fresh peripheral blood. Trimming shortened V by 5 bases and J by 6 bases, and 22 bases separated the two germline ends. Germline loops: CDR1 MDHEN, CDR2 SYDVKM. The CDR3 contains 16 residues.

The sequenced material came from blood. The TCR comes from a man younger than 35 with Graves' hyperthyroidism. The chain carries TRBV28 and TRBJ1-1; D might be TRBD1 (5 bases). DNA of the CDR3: TGTGCCAGCAGTCCTCACTGGCAGGGAACGATCCCTGAAGCTTTCTTT. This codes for CASSPHWQGTIPEAFF.